The clone carrying this TCR beta chain was detected a few times. TCRdb reprocessed the RT-PCR reads with MiXCR, giving one entry per CDR3 protein. This sample has hundreds of thousands of distinct CDR3 sequences; 13% to 15% occur once, and the top ten carry 3.6%. Germline loops: CDR1 DFQATT, CDR2 SNEGSKA (reference sequence). V was clipped by 3 bases and J by 1 base, with 9 bases between them. The CDR3 is 13 amino acids. The source of this sequence is a female donor in good health, serving as a healthy control. Sequenced: memory CD4+ T cells from blood. V and J are TRBV20-1 and TRBJ1-1; D uncertain. The CDR3 protein is CSARVTPNTEAFF. The CDR3 coding sequence is TGCAGTGCTAGGGTTACACCGAACACTGAAGCTTTCTTT.